One sample yielded the 11 T cell receptor beta chains listed below, sequenced in a study of identical twins. TCRdb ran MiXCR on the 5' RACE reads and lists one entry per CDR3 protein. The repertoire holds some 790,000 distinct CDR3 sequences, with roughly 18% as singletons. This sample also belongs to another study, concerning T cells expressing NK-cell markers.

The specimen was PBMCs. The receptor set was obtained from a woman under 30 in good health.

This chain joins TRBV12-3 or TRBV12-4 and TRBJ2-5; D is unclear. Between the trimmed V and J ends, which lost 4 bases and 5 bases, there was a span of 14 bases. This CDR3 has 14 amino acids. The CDR3 protein is CASSYGSPRETQYF. In DNA form, the CDR3 reads TGTGCCAGCAGTTACGGGTCCCCCCGGGAGACCCAGTACTTC.

The chain uses TRBV7-9 and TRBJ2-1; D call uncertain. The CDR3 has 12 residues. The V gene's germline CDR1 is SEHNR and CDR2 FQNEAQ (reference sequence). The V gene lost 7 bases and the J gene lost 9 bases, with 13 bases spanning the gap. CDR3 in DNA: TGTGCCAGCACCCATACGGGCCTTGAGCAGTTCTTC. It is translated as CASTHTGLEQFF.

The genes are TRBV29-1 and TRBJ2-7, with 7 bases fitting TRBD1. CDR3 size: 13 residues. The germline CDR1 and CDR2 sequences are SQVTM and ANQGSEA. Germline trimming cut 5 bases from V and 5 bases from J; bases unmatched to any gene: 9. For the CDR3, the DNA is TGCAGCGTTAAAAGAACAGGGGCCCACGAGCAGTACTTC. It specifies CSVKRTGAHEQYF.

V usage is TRBV29-1 and J usage is TRBJ2-5, with 11 positions matching TRBD2. With V trimmed by 0 bases and J by 1 base, 10 bases remained unmatched. The CDR3 contains 18 residues. CDR1 and CDR2 from the germline V gene are SQVTM and ANQGSEA. The CDR3 reads CSVEDQTASGGTQETQYF. CDR3 bases: TGCAGCGTTGAAGATCAGACGGCTAGCGGGGGGACCCAAGAGACCCAGTACTTC.

The V call is TRBV7-9, the J call TRBJ1-5; 7 bases agree with TRBD1. This CDR3 spans 12 amino acids. The J segment lost 11 bases and the V segment lost 3 bases, leaving 4 bases of the junction unmatched. Germline loops: CDR1 SEHNR, CDR2 FQNEAQ (reference sequence). CDR3 protein: CASSFEGQSQHF. DNA for the CDR3: TGTGCCAGCAGCTTTGAGGGACAGTCCCAGCATTTT.

CDR3 sequence: CASSVVVGELFF. CDR3 coding DNA: TGCGCCAGCAGCGTTGTGGTCGGGGAGCTGTTTTTT. This chain joins TRBV4-3 and TRBJ2-2; D is unresolved. The ends were cut back, 5 bases at V and 7 bases at J, with 8 bases in the middle. The CDR3 is 12 residues long. The germline gives CDR1 LGHNA, CDR2 YSLEER.

This clonotype was observed many times. The V call is TRBV24-1, the J call TRBJ2-1, with TRBD2 identical over 13 bases. The germline V gene has CDR1 KGHDR and CDR2 SFDVKD. The ends lost 3 bases at V and 8 bases at J; junction bases unmatched: 6. CDR3 length: 16 amino acids. In DNA form, the CDR3 reads TGTGCCACCAGTGATCGACTAGCGGGGGGCAGCGATGAGCAGTTCTTC. Its protein is CATSDRLAGGSDEQFF.

This chain joins TRBV1 and TRBJ2-5; the D call TRBD2 from the table was never checked on the DNA. TRBV1 is listed as a pseudogene. The CDR3 contains 14 residues. CDR3 sequence: CTSSQLSRLAQEYF. The CDR3 DNA sequence: TGCACCAGCAGCCAACTGAGCCGTCTAGCACAAGAGTACTTC.

In this sample, this clonotype turned up a few times. The chain combines TRBV12-3 or TRBV12-4 with TRBJ2-7; a possible D gene is TRBD1 (5 bases). The ends were cut back, 3 bases at V and 5 bases at J, with 17 bases in the middle. This CDR3 comprises 15 residues. CDR3 bases: TGTGCCAGCAGTTTCCCCACGACAGTCCTGAACGAGCAGTACTTC. Translated: CASSFPTTVLNEQYF.

The chain couples TRBV6-5 to TRBJ2-7; either TRBD1 or TRBD2 may supply D (6 bases each). This CDR3 spans 14 amino acids. Trimming took 2 bases from V and 2 from J, leaving 10 bases between them. The V gene's germline CDR1 is MNHEY and CDR2 SVGAGI. CDR3 bases: TGTGCCAGCAGTTACGGGGGGCCGACCTACGAGCAGTACTTC. Its translation is CASSYGGPTYEQYF.

The chain links TRBV9 to TRBJ2-3, with 11 bases that match TRBD1. The CDR3 runs 17 residues. The germline V gene has CDR1 SGDLS and CDR2 YYNGEE. The junction had 9 bases not matched to a gene; V was cut back by 4 bases and J by 2 bases. CDR3 amino acids: CASSLPGQGEYTDTQYF. In DNA form, the CDR3 reads TGTGCCAGCAGCCTACCGGGACAGGGGGAATACACAGATACGCAGTATTTT.